The TCR beta chain described here comes from a study of shared clonotypes between healthy human individuals. Findings of the study overall: Generation probabilities of non-shared clonotypes were lower (relative to those shared by all four donors).

Profiling relied on immunoSEQ multiplex PCR, and the TCRdb table lists in-frame clones only, not all of them. In the table there are about 2.4 million clones, 93% of which are singletons. The CDR3 sequence is 20 residues long. V shed 2 bases, J shed 1 base, and the junction held 11 bases outside the gene matches. Germline CDR1 and CDR2: LGHNA and YSLEER. The sample holds one count of this clone. Antigen: not known. The V and J genes are TRBV4-3 and TRBJ2-6, with TRBD1 identical over 10 bases. The origin of this receptor is a young man in good health. Some clones in this sample may be carry-over from other donors' samples. The sequencing sample was made of naive CD4+ T cells from PBMCs. The subset: CD45RA+ positively selected. CDR3 sequence (DNA): TGCGCCAGCAGCCAATCGCACCGACAGGGGGCAGAGTCTGGGGCCAACGTCCTGACTTTC. Translation gives CASSQSHRQGAESGANVLTF.